This T cell receptor (beta chain) derives from a study of Ad26.COV2.S vaccination and SARS-CoV-2 variants. The CDR3 has 14 residues. Germline V gene sequence: CDR1 SGHTA, CDR2 FQGNSA. The V end lost 1 base, the J end lost 8 bases, and 14 bases lay between the germline ends. Remarks on this clone: Its target is unknown.

Study findings and constraints: Those who received the vaccine showed greater spike-specific TCR breadth than those given placebo. The analyses of TCR breadth and depth may have understated the size of total T cell responses.

Clones were sequenced by immunoSEQ multiplex PCR, and TCRdb holds only the in-frame ones, with some missing. This table holds approximately 400,000 clones, 90% to 95% found once. The receptor was isolated from a human donor who had recovered from COVID-19. V gene TRBV7-2 combines with J gene TRBJ1-2; tentative D call: TRBD1 (5 bases). The material sequenced was peripheral blood, taken after recovery from COVID-19. CDR3 loop: CASSLVTGTGGYTF. CDR3 DNA: TGTGCCAGCAGCTTAGTCACCGGGACGGGGGGCTACACCTTC.